This TCR beta chain was retrieved from a study of cytomegalovirus exposure and HLA in healthy donors. General study findings and limits: Relative to the roughly 700-donor mean, N-insertions were reportedly fewer in an Asian-associated ancestry cluster in a later analysis.

The PCR employed 60 Vbeta primers together with 13 Jbeta primers. Here immunoSEQ multiplex PCR was the method, and the copy in TCRdb shows in-frame clones only, minus some. Among more than 90,000 clones listed, roughly four fifths were seen once. The CDR3 is made up of 17 amino acids. V was pared by 5 bases and J by 5 bases, with 16 bases of the junction left unmatched. The germline V gene encodes CDR1 SGHTA and CDR2 FQGTGA. Worth noting for this clone: What it binds is unknown.

Input material: PBMCs. The chain recombines TRBV7-3 with TRBJ1-1; the match to TRBD1 covers 8 bases. This receptor was taken from a man aged 45-65 years in good health and CMV-seronegative. As DNA, the CDR3 is TGTGCCAGCAGCGGGGGGGGGACAGGCACCTTTGGGACTGAAGCTTTCTTT. This sequence encodes CASSGGGTGTFGTEAFF.